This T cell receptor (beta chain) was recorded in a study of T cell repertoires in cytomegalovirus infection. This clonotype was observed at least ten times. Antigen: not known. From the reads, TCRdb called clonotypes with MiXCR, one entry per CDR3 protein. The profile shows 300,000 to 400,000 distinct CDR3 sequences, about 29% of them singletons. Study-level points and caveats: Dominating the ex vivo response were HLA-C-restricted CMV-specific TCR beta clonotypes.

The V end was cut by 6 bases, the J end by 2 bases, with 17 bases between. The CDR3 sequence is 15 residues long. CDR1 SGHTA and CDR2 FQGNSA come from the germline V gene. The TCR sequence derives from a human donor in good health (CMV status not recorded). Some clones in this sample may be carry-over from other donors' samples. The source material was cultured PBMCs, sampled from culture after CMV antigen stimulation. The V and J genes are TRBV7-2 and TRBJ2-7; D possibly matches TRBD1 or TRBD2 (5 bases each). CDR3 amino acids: CASSPGTLGPYEQYF. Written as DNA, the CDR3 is TGTGCCAGCAGTCCTGGGACCCTCGGACCCTACGAGCAGTACTTC.